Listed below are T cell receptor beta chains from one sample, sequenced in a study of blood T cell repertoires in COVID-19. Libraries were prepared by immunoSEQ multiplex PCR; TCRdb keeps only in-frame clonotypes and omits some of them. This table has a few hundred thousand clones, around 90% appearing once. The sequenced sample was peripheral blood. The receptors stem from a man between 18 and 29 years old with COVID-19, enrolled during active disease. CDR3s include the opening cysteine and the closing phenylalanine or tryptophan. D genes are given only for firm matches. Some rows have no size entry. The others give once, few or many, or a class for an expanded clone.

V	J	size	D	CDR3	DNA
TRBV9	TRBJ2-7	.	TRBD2	CASSVALGTSGGEQYF	TGTGCCAGCAGCGTAGCTTTAGGGACTAGCGGGGGCGAGCAGTACTTC
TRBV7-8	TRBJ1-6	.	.	CASSLALGQSSYNSPLHF	TGTGCCAGCAGCTTAGCGTTAGGACAGAGCTCCTATAATTCACCCCTCCACTTT
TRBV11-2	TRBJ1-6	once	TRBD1	CASSLGDGDSYNSPLHF	TGTGCCAGCAGCTTAGGAGACGGGGACAGCTATAATTCACCCCTCCACTTT
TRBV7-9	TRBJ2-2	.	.	CASSWTAGTHPTGELFF	TGTGCCAGCAGCTGGACGGCCGGGACACACCCCACCGGGGAGCTGTTTTTT
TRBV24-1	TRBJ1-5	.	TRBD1	CATSTGTGGNQPQHF	TGTGCCACCAGTACCGGGACAGGGGGGAATCAGCCCCAGCATTTT
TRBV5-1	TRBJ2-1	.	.	CASSLEVSSYNEQFF	TGCGCCAGCAGCTTGGAAGTGAGCTCCTACAATGAGCAGTTCTTC
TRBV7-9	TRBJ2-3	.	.	CASSSPGRADTQYF	TGTGCCAGCAGCTCCCCAGGGCGTGCAGATACGCAGTATTTT
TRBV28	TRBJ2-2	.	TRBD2	CASSLAGEGTGELFF	TGTGCCAGCAGTTTAGCGGGAGAGGGTACCGGGGAGCTGTTTTTT
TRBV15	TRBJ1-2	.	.	CATNRPGGYGYTF	TGTGCCACCAACCGTCCAGGAGGGTATGGCTACACCTTC
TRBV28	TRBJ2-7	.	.	CASSQSGYEQYF	TGTGCCAGCAGCCAATCGGGTTACGAGCAGTACTTC
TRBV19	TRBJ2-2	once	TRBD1	CASRTDRVAGELFF	TGTGCCAGTAGGACAGACAGGGTGGCCGGGGAGCTGTTTTTT
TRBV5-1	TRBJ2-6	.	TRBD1	CASSLSGTANSGANVLTF	TGCGCCAGCAGCTTATCCGGGACAGCTAACTCTGGGGCCAACGTCCTGACTTTC
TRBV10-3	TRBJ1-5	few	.	CAISESGGFQPQHF	TGTGCCATCAGTGAGTCGGGAGGTTTTCAGCCCCAGCATTTT
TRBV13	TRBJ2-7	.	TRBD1	CASSQGAGSYEQYF	TGTGCCAGCAGCCAGGGGGCAGGGTCCTACGAGCAGTACTTC
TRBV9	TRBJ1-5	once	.	CASARTPSNQPQHF	TGTGCCAGCGCCCGGACTCCTAGCAATCAGCCCCAGCATTTT
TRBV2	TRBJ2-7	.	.	CASSDYRNSYEQYF	TGTGCCAGCAGTGACTACAGAAACTCCTACGAGCAGTACTTC
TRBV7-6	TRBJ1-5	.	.	CASSPVGGYSNQPQHF	TGTGCCAGCAGCCCCGTCGGTGGTTATAGCAATCAGCCCCAGCATTTT